This TCR beta chain was sequenced for a study of Tregs in tolerant kidney transplant recipients. Study observations and caveats: Expanding Tregs on activated donor B cells appeared to best identify donor-specific TCRbeta clones. Changing PCR primers prevented nucleotide comparison between some patients' samples.

Mixed chimerism was transient after nonmyeloablative marrow transplants from related graft donors. This clone has only a few counts. The antigen is undetermined. Libraries were prepared by immunoSEQ multiplex PCR; TCRdb keeps only in-frame clonotypes and omits some of them. The data contain tens of thousands of clones, 81% of them singletons. The CDR3 loop spans 16 amino acids. This receptor was obtained from a human patient who received a combined kidney and bone marrow transplant. Part of the T cells may come from the graft donor. The chain is built from TRBV1 and TRBJ1-1. TRBV1 is marked as a pseudogene. The sample here was CD8+ T cells from blood (PBMCs), taken 6 months after the transplant. CDR3 nucleotide sequence: TGCACCAGCAGCCAAGATCTAGTTCCAGTAGACACTGAAGCTTTCTTT. Encoded protein: CTSSQDLVPVDTEAFF.